This TCR beta chain was retrieved from a study of T-cell reconstitution after alpha-beta-depleted transplantation in children. V was shortened by 3 bases and J by 7 bases, with 15 bases between the two germline ends. The CDR3 sequence is 15 residues long. Germline loops: CDR1 SEHNR, CDR2 FQNEAQ (reference sequence). Construction of the TCRbeta library involved unique molecular identifiers. From the PCR reads, TCRdb called clonotypes with MiXCR, one entry per CDR3 protein. The sample gives about 610,000 distinct CDR3 sequences, about 10% of which show up once; 4% is in the top ten. The TCR was taken from a human donor who donated a stem cell graft to a child with acute myeloid leukemia. Sequenced here: PBMCs from the stem cell graft donor, sampled from the stem cell graft. V is TRBV7-9 and J is TRBJ1-4, with a weak D call TRBD1 (5 bases). CDR3 sequence reads: CASSLRGGIGEKLFF. The CDR3 coding sequence is TGTGCCAGCAGCTTGCGGGGGGGTATCGGTGAAAAACTGTTTTTT.